What follows are 20 T cell receptor beta chains derived from one specimen sequenced in a study of OX40 agonist ivuxolimab in advanced cancers. TCRdb's table, derived via immunoSEQ multiplex PCR, lists solely in-frame clones and lacks some. The sample lists 80,000 to 95,000 clones, around 85% occurring once. The sample in question was CD4+ or CD8+ T cells sorted from blood, obtained in a trial of the OX40 agonist ivuxolimab. These receptors were obtained from an adult with an advanced solid tumor such as melanoma, head and neck, liver or kidney cancer.

This rearrangement joins TRBV6-1 to TRBJ1-5; no clear D gene. Trimming shortened V by 2 bases and J by 0 bases, and 14 bases separated the two germline ends. The CDR3 contains 17 residues. Germline-derived CDR1 and CDR2 are MNHNS and SASEGT. The CDR3 is CASSEPKGGSSNQPQHF. CDR3 DNA: TGTGCCAGCAGTGAACCAAAAGGCGGTTCTAGCAATCAGCCCCAGCATTTT.

The chain carries TRBV27 and TRBJ2-1; 8 bases match TRBD1. The CDR3 is made up of 15 amino acids. CDR1 MNHEY and CDR2 SMNVEV come from the germline V gene (reference sequence). J gave up 9 bases and V 6 bases, and 13 bases lay outside the gene matches. CDR3 in DNA: TGTGCCAGCAGCCGAAGCCGCCAGGGGGCAAGTGAGCAGTTCTTC. Encoded protein: CASSRSRQGASEQFF.

CDR3 residues: CASSQGTSGRYGELFF. In DNA form, the CDR3 reads TGTGCCAGCAGCCAAGGAACTAGCGGGAGGTACGGGGAGCTGTTTTTT. The chain joins TRBV11-2 to TRBJ2-2; TRBD2 agrees at 12 bases. The CDR3 is 16 amino acids. Germline trimming cut 5 bases from V and 7 bases from J; bases unmatched to any gene: 8. Germline loops: CDR1 SGHAT, CDR2 FQNNGV.

CDR3 DNA sequence: TGTGCCAGCTCCCCTGGGGGGGGCGGAACCGGGGAGCTGTTTTTT. This sequence encodes CASSPGGGGTGELFF. The V gene is TRBV6-5, the J gene TRBJ2-2; tentative D call: TRBD2 (7 bases). V was shortened by 8 bases and J by 5 bases, with 18 bases between the two germline ends. CDR1 is MNHEY, CDR2 SVGAGI, per germline. The CDR3 is made up of 15 amino acids.

The rearrangement joins TRBV15 to TRBJ1-5, with a weak D call TRBD1 (6 bases). V shed 2 bases and J shed 6 bases, with 17 bases lying between them. The CDR3 loop spans 16 amino acids. Germline lookup yields CDR1 LNHNV and CDR2 YYDKDF (reference sequence). The CDR3, as DNA: TGTGCCACCAGCAGACCCGGGAGGGGGGCAGCTCAGCCCCAGCATTTT. Translating it yields CATSRPGRGAAQPQHF. Filled out from reference TRBV15 and TRBJ1-5, the complete variable domain reads DAMVIQNPRYQVTQFGKPVTLSCSQTLNHNVMYWYQQKSSQAPKLLFHYYDKDFNNEADTPDNFQSRRPNTSFCFLDIRSPGLGDTAMYLCATSRPGRGAAQPQHFGDGTRLSIL.

The chain is built from TRBV5-1 and TRBJ2-2; D might be TRBD1 or TRBD2, each matching 5 bases. The germline V gene has CDR1 SGHRS and CDR2 YFSETQ. Trimming removed 4 bases from V and 4 bases from J, with 20 bases in between. The CDR3 is 17 residues long. CDR3 region: CASSPYRGGRSTGELFF. The CDR3 DNA sequence: TGCGCCAGCAGCCCCTACCGGGGCGGACGGAGCACCGGGGAGCTGTTTTTT.

This clone appeared once. The V and J genes are TRBV29-1 and TRBJ1-4, with a weak D call TRBD1 (6 bases). The CDR3 covers 13 residues. Germline assignment: CDR1 SQVTM and CDR2 ANQGSEA. Trimming pared 1 base from V and 8 bases from J, leaving 11 bases between. CDR3 sequence (DNA): TGCAGCGTTGAAGGGGGGGGGCAAGAAAAACTGTTTTTT. It translates to CSVEGGGQEKLFF. Complete variable domain (other parts from reference TRBV29-1 and TRBJ1-4): SAVISQKPSRDICQRGTSLTIQCQVDSQVTMMFWYRQQPGQSLTLIATANQGSEATYESGFVIDKFPISRPNLTFSTLTVSNMSPEDSSIYLCSVEGGGQEKLFFGSGTQLSVL.

This rearrangement joins TRBV7-2 to TRBJ1-4; D not certain. The CDR3 is 14 amino acids. Deletions cut 4 bases from V and 8 bases from J, with 14 bases between. Germline CDR1 is SGHTA and CDR2 is FQGNSA. The CDR3 spells CASSSGSIYEKLFF. DNA of the CDR3: TGTGCCAGCAGCTCCGGTTCGATATACGAAAAACTGTTTTTT.

This chain joins TRBV5-1 and TRBJ2-7; TRBD2 agrees at 16 bases. Unmatched junction bases numbered 19, after V lost 10 bases and J lost 6 bases. The CDR3 sequence is 18 residues long. The germline gives CDR1 SGHRS, CDR2 YFSETQ. The CDR3 sequence is CAAIGVTGTSGRACEQYF. The CDR3 DNA follows: TGCGCCGCCATCGGGGTGACCGGGACTAGCGGGAGGGCGTGCGAGCAGTACTTC.

In this sample, this clone turned up once. The chain links TRBV2 to TRBJ2-7; D remains ambiguous. The germline V and J ends were trimmed by 8 bases and 3 bases, with 11 bases remaining between them. The CDR3 is made up of 12 amino acids. Germline lookup yields CDR1 SNHLY and CDR2 FYNNEI. The CDR3 nucleotides are TGTGCCAGCCACGGAGACTTCTACGAGCAGTACTTC. Translating gives CASHGDFYEQYF. The full variable domain, its missing parts supplied by reference TRBV2 and TRBJ2-7, is EPEVTQTPSHQVTQMGQEVILRCVPISNHLYFYWYRQILGQKVEFLVSFYNNEISEKSEIFDDQFSVERPDGSNFTLKIRSTKLEDSAMYFCASHGDFYEQYFGPGTRLTVT.

The V call is TRBV11-2, the J call TRBJ2-5; a possible D gene is TRBD2 (6 bases). With 3 bases removed from V and 4 bases from J, the gap between germline ends came to 12 bases. The CDR3 has 14 residues. CDR1 SGHAT and CDR2 FQNNGV come from the germline V gene. CDR3 coding DNA: TGTGCCAGCAGCTTCGGGGGTTCGGGAGAGACCCAGTACTTC. It is translated as CASSFGGSGETQYF.

The chain uses TRBV7-9 and TRBJ1-3; 8 positions match TRBD1. Germline-derived CDR1 and CDR2 are SEHNR and FQNEAQ (reference sequence). J was trimmed by 8 bases and V by 0 bases; bases with no gene match: 6. The CDR3 is made up of 15 amino acids. CDR3: CASSLAPGGGYTIYF. The CDR3 bases are TGTGCCAGCAGCTTAGCCCCAGGGGGCGGGTACACCATATATTTT.

This clone was found many times. The chain employs TRBV6-1 and TRBJ1-5, with D unclear. CDR1 is MNHNS and CDR2 is SASEGT in the germline V gene. The CDR3 is made up of 15 amino acids. V lost 6 bases and J lost 9, with 21 bases in between. The CDR3: CASRSSWAELGPQHF. CDR3 DNA sequence: TGTGCCAGCAGGTCAAGTTGGGCCGAGCTAGGGCCCCAGCATTTT.

The rearrangement uses TRBV5-6 and TRBJ1-2; 8 bases match TRBD1. The CDR3 totals 15 residues. Trimming took 0 bases from V and 7 from J; bases not matched to a gene: 8. Germline values: CDR1 SGHDT, CDR2 YYEEEE. Here the CDR3 DNA reads TGTGCCAGCAGCTTGGCTCTCCGGACAGGGTTTGGCTACACCTTC. Translating gives CASSLALRTGFGYTF.

The CDR3 protein is CSARRGQGENGYTF. CDR3 bases: TGCAGCGCCAGAAGGGGACAGGGGGAAAATGGCTACACCTTC. The rearrangement links TRBV29-1 to TRBJ1-2; 11 bases agree with TRBD1. The V and J ends lost 7 bases and 6 bases, in that order; junction bases with no gene match: 10. Germline V gene lookup returns CDR1 SQVTM and CDR2 ANQGSEA. CDR3 length equals 14 residues.

V usage is TRBV5-1 and J usage is TRBJ1-2; D not certain. Trimming cost V 3 bases and J 2 bases, with 8 bases left between them. This CDR3 has 13 residues. The V gene's germline CDR1 is SGHRS and CDR2 YFSETQ. CDR3 coding DNA: TGCGCCAGCAGCTCCCGGGAGAACTATGGCTACACCTTC. This sequence encodes CASSSRENYGYTF.

The chain couples TRBV11-1 to TRBJ2-1, with 11 bases identical to TRBD2. Trimming cost V 5 bases and J 1 base; bases outside gene matches: 4. The length of the CDR3 is 16 residues. Germline V CDR1 and CDR2: SGHAT, FQDESV (reference sequence). The CDR3 here is CASSKTSGGSYNEQFF. The CDR3 nucleotides are TGTGCCAGCAGCAAAACTAGCGGGGGATCCTACAATGAGCAGTTCTTC.

The J gene is TRBJ2-6, the V gene TRBV5-1; D is possibly TRBD2 (5 bases). CDR3 length: 15 residues. Trimming removed 7 bases at V and 2 bases at J, with 13 bases between. Looked up from germline, CDR1 is SGHRS and CDR2 is YFSETQ. CDR3: CASEDSTAGANVLTF. The DNA of the CDR3 is TGCGCCAGCGAGGACTCGACCGCTGGGGCCAACGTCCTGACTTTC.

The V gene is TRBV11-2, the J gene TRBJ2-1; 8 bases align to TRBD2. This CDR3 contains 19 residues. The V segment lost 0 bases and the J segment 10 bases; nucleotides outside the gene matches: 20. The germline gives CDR1 SGHAT, CDR2 FQNNGV. The DNA for the CDR3 is TGTGCCAGCAGCTTAGATGGTGGGGGGCGGACTAGCCGGCGAAGGGAGCAGTTCTTC. Its translation is CASSLDGGGRTSRRREQFF.

CDR3 sequence (DNA): TGTGCCAGTAGTAGATTCCGGGAGGGCTTCGAAGGAGGTGAGCAGTTCTTC. Its translation: CASSRFREGFEGGEQFF. V gene TRBV19 combines with J gene TRBJ2-1; TRBD2 agrees at 8 bases. After removal of 4 bases from V and 9 bases from J, the junction contained 17 bases not matched to a gene. Per germline, CDR1 LNHDA and CDR2 SQIVND (reference sequence). This CDR3 comprises 17 residues.